These T cell receptor beta chains were read from a single sample in a study of control samples from healthy donors and cancer patients. The protocol was immunoSEQ multiplex PCR, while the TCRdb copy is restricted to in-frame clones and leaves out a portion. The sample carries about 100,000 clones, roughly 84% recorded once. Sequenced input: blood. All receptors come from a woman between 45 and 60 years old in good health. Both conserved end residues are part of each CDR3. The D gene is left open where the match is weak. Size is omitted from some rows. Given values are once, few, many or a class for expanded clones.

TRBJ1-1 | TRBV7-9 | NA | NA | TGTGCCAGCAGCTTCTGGTCCTTTTCCATAATGAACACTGAAGCTTTCTTT | CASSFWSFSIMNTEAFF
TRBJ2-4 | TRBV18 | NA | TRBD2 | TGTGCCAGCTCACCGGGGACTAGCGGACAAAACATTCAGTACTTC | CASSPGTSGQNIQYF
TRBJ2-2 | TRBV3-1/TRBV3-2 | NA | NA | TGTGCCAGCAGCCCGGGGTGGGGCAGGGACACCGGGGAGCTGTTTTTT | CASSPGWGRDTGELFF
TRBJ2-3 | TRBV5-1 | NA | TRBD1 | TGCGCCAGCAGCCCTACCGTAGGGGGCGAAACAGATACGCAGTATTTT | CASSPTVGGETDTQYF
TRBJ1-2 | TRBV7-2 | NA | TRBD1 | TGTGCCAGCAGCTTAAGGACAGGGAATGGCTACACCTTC | CASSLRTGNGYTF
TRBJ2-2 | TRBV7-3 | NA | NA | TGTGCCAGCAGCCGGGGGACGGGGGAGCTGTTTTTT | CASSRGTGELFF
TRBJ1-5 | TRBV5-1 | NA | NA | TGCGCCAGCAGCTTGGCCTCTCCCCAGGGTCATCAGCCCCAGCATTTT | CASSLASPQGHQPQHF
TRBJ2-7 | TRBV18 | NA | NA | TGTGCCAGCTCACAAAAGACCCCAGGCGAGCAGTACTTC | CASSQKTPGEQYF
TRBJ2-2 | TRBV6-5 | NA | NA | TGTGCCAGCAGTTGGGGACAATACACCGGGGAGCTGTTTTTT | CASSWGQYTGELFF
TRBJ1-6 | TRBV7-9 | NA | NA | TGTGCCAGCAGCCTCCCAGGCTCTTCGGGGTCACCCCTCCACTTT | CASSLPGSSGSPLHF
TRBJ2-7 | TRBV5-4 | NA | TRBD2 | TGTGCCAGCAGCCGCGGGGTAGCGGGGGCTCTGTACGAGCAGTACTTC | CASSRGVAGALYEQYF
TRBJ2-3 | TRBV5-1 | once | TRBD1 | TGCGCCAGCAGCAAACAGGGGTCCCCCCCAGATACGCAGTATTTT | CASSKQGSPPDTQYF
TRBJ2-2 | TRBV5-8 | NA | NA | TGTGCCAGCAGCTTAGGGGCGGCGAACACCGGGGAGCTGTTTTTT | CASSLGAANTGELFF
TRBJ2-5 | TRBV5-4 | NA | TRBD2 | TGTGCCAGCAGCCCGGGACTAGCGGGGGGGCCGGCCCAGTACTTC | CASSPGLAGGPAQYF
TRBJ2-3 | TRBV9 | few | TRBD2 | TGTGCCAGCAGCCTCCGACTAGCGGGTCCCACAGATACGCAGTATTTT | CASSLRLAGPTDTQYF
TRBJ1-3 | TRBV14 | NA | NA | TGTGCCAGCAGACTGACAGGAGGAACTGGAAACACCATATATTTT | CASRLTGGTGNTIYF
TRBJ1-4 | TRBV21-1 | NA | NA | TGTGCCAGCAGCAAAAAAATATACAGGGAGCTTATCTGGGAAAAACTGTTTTTT | CASSKKIYRELIWEKLFF
TRBJ2-1 | TRBV6-5 | NA | TRBD1 | TGTGCCAGCAGTAAGGACAGGGGTTTTCACAATGAGCAGTTCTTC | CASSKDRGFHNEQFF
TRBJ2-3 | TRBV27 | NA | TRBD2 | TGTGCCAGCAGTAGACTAGCCGGCACAGATACGCAGTATTTT | CASSRLAGTDTQYF
TRBJ2-7 | TRBV7-3 | few | TRBD1 | TGTGCCAGCAGCCCGTCCGGGACAGACTACGAGCAGTACTTC | CASSPSGTDYEQYF
TRBJ1-2 | TRBV4-1 | NA | NA | TGCGCCAGCAGCCAAGGGTTACAGGGTTTGTTGGTGAAGGGCTACACCTTC | CASSQGLQGLLVKGYTF
TRBJ1-2 | TRBV5-1 | NA | NA | TGCGCCAGCAGCTTGGGTGGGGCACAGGGCTACACCTTC | CASSLGGAQGYTF
TRBJ2-2 | TRBV7-3 | NA | NA | TGTGCCAGCAGCCTCGTTGGGCACACCGGGGAGCTGTTTTTT | CASSLVGHTGELFF
TRBJ2-5 | TRBV5-1 | NA | TRBD2 | TGCGCCAGCAGCCTAAGACTAGCGGGGGGGCAAGAGACCCAGTACTTC | CASSLRLAGGQETQYF
TRBJ1-1 | TRBV19 | NA | NA | TGTGCCAGTAGTATCCCGCAGAACACTGAAGCTTTCTTT | CASSIPQNTEAFF
TRBJ1-3 | TRBV5-1 | few | NA | TGCGCCAGCAGCCCCTTCCCAAGCCGCAGCTCTGGAAACACCATATATTTT | CASSPFPSRSSGNTIYF
TRBJ1-6 | TRBV3-1/TRBV3-2 | NA | NA | TGTGCCAGCAGCCAAGTAGGGGCCCTCCACTTT | CASSQVGALHF
TRBJ1-1 | TRBV6-5 | NA | TRBD1 | TGTGCCAGCAGTTACCTCCCAGGGACAGGTCTTGAAGCTTTCTTT | CASSYLPGTGLEAFF